The 27 T cell receptor beta chains given below trace back to one sample, sequenced in a study of neurological immune-mediated disorders. MiXCR, applied by TCRdb to the 5' RACE reads, yields one record per CDR3 protein. Of some 100,000 distinct CDR3 sequences in the sample, about 13% were seen once. Specified time point: longitudinal time-point 2. Sequencing was performed on PBMCs. These receptors all come from a female donor with HTLV-1-associated myelopathy (HAM/TSP).

The table lists this clonotype with many counts. V usage is TRBV7-9 and J usage is TRBJ1-1; D is unresolved. The CDR3 has 14 amino acids. V lost 4 bases to trimming and J lost 6 bases, with 15 bases between them. Germline-derived CDR1 and CDR2 are SEHNR and FQNEAQ (reference sequence). The CDR3 loop is CASSSSPLTAEAFF. The CDR3 DNA reads as TGTGCCAGCAGCTCAAGTCCACTGACGGCTGAAGCTTTCTTT.

This clonotype was counted ten times or more. V and J are TRBV5-1 and TRBJ2-2; tentatively, D is TRBD1 or TRBD2 (6 bases each). V lost 0 bases, J lost 0 bases, and 12 bases lay in between. This CDR3 spans 17 amino acids. The germline CDR1 and CDR2 sequences are SGHRS and YFSETQ. CDR3 sequence reads: CASSLEFRGPNTGELFF. DNA for the CDR3: TGCGCCAGCAGCTTGGAGTTTCGGGGGCCGAACACCGGGGAGCTGTTTTTT.

At least ten counts were recorded for this clonotype. V usage is TRBV10-3 and J usage is TRBJ2-7; 8 bases match TRBD2. Unmatched junction bases numbered 11, after V lost 6 bases and J lost 1 base. Germline values: CDR1 ENHRY, CDR2 SYGVKD. The length of the CDR3 is 16 residues. This chain's CDR3 is CAIRSYGLAGSYEQYF. CDR3 in DNA: TGTGCCATCAGGTCCTATGGTCTAGCGGGTTCCTACGAGCAGTACTTC.

This clonotype came up many times. The rearrangement uses TRBV7-8 and TRBJ2-5; D possibly corresponds to TRBD1 (6 bases). This CDR3 spans 16 amino acids. V lost 1 base to trimming and J lost 5 bases, with 17 bases between them. Germline V CDR1 and CDR2: SGHVS, FQNEAQ. CDR3 residues: CASSLEPRGWQETQYF. DNA of the CDR3: TGTGCCAGCAGCTTAGAGCCCAGGGGATGGCAGGAGACCCAGTACTTC.

The chain recombines TRBV19 with TRBJ1-5, with D unclear. V was clipped by 7 bases and J by 0 bases, with 13 bases between them. CDR3 length: 15 residues. Per germline, CDR1 LNHDA and CDR2 SQIVND (reference sequence). CDR3 sequence: CASNSRGNSNQPQHF. The CDR3, as DNA: TGTGCCAGTAATTCGCGAGGGAATAGCAATCAGCCCCAGCATTTT. The complete variable domain, with remaining parts taken from reference TRBV19 and TRBJ1-5, reads DGGITQSPKYLFRKEGQNVTLSCEQNLNHDAMYWYRQDPGQGLRLIYYSQIVNDFQKGDIAEGYSVSREKKESFPLTVTSAQKNPTAFYLCASNSRGNSNQPQHFGDGTRLSIL.

This clonotype was recorded at least ten times. CDR3 DNA sequence: TGCAGCGTTGATGGGACTCGCACAGATACGCAGTATTTT. The encoded protein is CSVDGTRTDTQYF. The V and J genes are TRBV29-1 and TRBJ2-3; the D gene is possibly TRBD2 (6 bases). Germline CDR1 reads SQVTM; CDR2 reads ANQGSEA. CDR3 length: 13 amino acids. Trimming removed 3 bases at V and 1 base at J, with 8 bases between.

A word on this clonotype: Being one base from a much bigger clone, this may be a read error. The rearrangement links TRBV5-1 to TRBJ2-3, with D possibly matching TRBD2 (6 bases). The CDR3 has 12 amino acids. The germline V gene has CDR1 SGHRS and CDR2 YFSETQ. V was cut by 4 bases and J by 9 bases, with 12 bases left in between. CDR3 DNA: TGCGCCAGCAGCCACCCGGGGGACACGCAGTATTTT. Encoded protein: CASSHPGDTQYF. Filled out from reference TRBV5-1 and TRBJ2-3, the complete variable domain reads KAGVTQTPRYLIKTRGQQVTLSCSPISGHRSVSWYQQTPGQGLQFLFEYFSETQRNKGNFPGRFSGRQFSNSRSEMNVSTLELGDSALYLCASSHPGDTQYFGPGTRLTVL.

Concerning this clonotype itself: Possible read error: a much larger clone is one base away. The V gene is TRBV20-1, the J gene TRBJ2-1; 7 nucleotides align to TRBD2. Germline CDR1 is DFQATT and CDR2 is SNEGSKA (reference sequence). V trimming: 7 bases; J trimming: 9 bases; junction bases outside the gene matches: 12. The CDR3 loop spans 13 amino acids. This CDR3 is CSVLGSGVTEQFF. Written as DNA, the CDR3 is TGCAGTGTACTCGGCAGCGGGGTGACTGAGCAGTTCTTC.

Worth noting for this clonotype: A much bigger clone sits one base away, suggesting this may be a read error. The V call is TRBV10-1, the J call TRBJ2-7; D ambiguous. Deletions cut 2 bases from V and 6 bases from J, with 14 bases between. This CDR3 is 14 amino acids long. Per germline, CDR1 WNHNN and CDR2 SYGVQD (reference sequence). In nucleotides, the CDR3 is TGCGCCAGCAGTGAGATAGGAGCCGATAGCGAGCAGTACTTC. Protein: CASSEIGADSEQYF.

At least ten counts were recorded for this clonotype. This chain connects TRBV3-1 to TRBJ2-3, with TRBD2 as a possible D gene (7 bases). The CDR3 consists of 13 residues. Germline V gives CDR1 LGHDT, CDR2 YNNKEL (reference sequence). V lost 0 bases and J lost 10, with 11 bases in between. The DNA for the CDR3 is TGTGCCAGCAGCCAAGAGGGGGGGGCCCCGCAGTATTTT. Residues: CASSQEGGAPQYF.

The chain is built from TRBV3-1 and TRBJ2-7, with D uncertain. The ends were cut back, 2 bases at V and 3 bases at J, with 11 bases in the middle. The CDR3 is 14 residues long. Germline loops: CDR1 LGHDT, CDR2 YNNKEL (reference sequence). CDR3 residues: CASSQRLENYEQYF. CDR3 sequence (DNA): TGTGCCAGCAGCCAACGGCTAGAGAACTACGAGCAGTACTTC.

This clonotype was observed many times. This chain connects TRBV6-5 to TRBJ2-2, with TRBD2 as a possible D gene (5 bases). The CDR3 runs to 16 residues. Germline V gene sequence: CDR1 MNHEY, CDR2 SVGAGI. V gave up 1 base and J gave up 0 bases, with 9 bases separating them. DNA of the CDR3: TGTGCCAGCAGTTACTTTCCGGGATCGAACACCGGGGAGCTGTTTTTT. It specifies CASSYFPGSNTGELFF.

This clonotype was detected many times. The chain has TRBV5-1 and TRBJ2-1; 8 bases are shared with TRBD2. This CDR3 spans 15 amino acids. Germline V gene data show CDR1 as SGHRS and CDR2 as YFSETQ. V shed 9 bases, J shed 9 bases, and the junction held 17 bases outside the gene matches. CDR3 loop: CATGGAGAGRGEQFF. The CDR3 nucleotides are TGCGCCACGGGAGGGGCGGGGGCCGGGCGAGGTGAGCAGTTCTTC.

V gene TRBV9 combines with J gene TRBJ1-1; D may be TRBD1 (5 bases). The CDR3 loop spans 15 amino acids. CDR1 is SGDLS and CDR2 is YYNGEE in the germline V gene. The V and J ends lost 1 base and 3 bases respectively, with 13 bases between them. In nucleotides, the CDR3 is TGTGCCAGCAGCGTAACCCCCCTGGGGGACACTGAAGCTTTCTTT. Translated: CASSVTPLGDTEAFF.

This clonotype has at least ten counts. The V call is TRBV5-1, the J call TRBJ2-7, with D tentatively TRBD1 (6 bases). The CDR3 totals 14 residues. The V and J ends lost 4 bases and 6 bases respectively, with 17 bases between them. The germline V gene encodes CDR1 SGHRS and CDR2 YFSETQ. CDR3: CASSAGLRGTEQYF. The CDR3 nucleotides read TGCGCCAGCAGCGCTGGCCTAAGGGGGACCGAGCAGTACTTC. Filled out from reference TRBV5-1 and TRBJ2-7, the complete variable domain reads KAGVTQTPRYLIKTRGQQVTLSCSPISGHRSVSWYQQTPGQGLQFLFEYFSETQRNKGNFPGRFSGRQFSNSRSEMNVSTLELGDSALYLCASSAGLRGTEQYFGPGTRLTVT.

The rearrangement joins TRBV9 to TRBJ2-2, with TRBD1 matching 7 bases. The CDR3 loop spans 15 amino acids. From germline, CDR1 is SGDLS and CDR2 YYNGEE. V shed 4 bases, J shed 2 bases, and the junction held 5 bases outside the gene matches. The CDR3 protein is CASSMGQKNTGELFF. CDR3 nucleotides: TGTGCCAGCAGCATGGGACAGAAAAACACCGGGGAGCTGTTTTTT.

This clonotype was counted many times. J is TRBJ2-7 and V is TRBV15; TRBD1 or TRBD2 may be the D gene (5 bases each). V gave up 5 bases and J gave up 8 bases, with 22 bases separating them. This CDR3 is built from 15 residues. In germline, CDR1 is LNHNV, CDR2 YYDKDF (reference sequence). CDR3: CATSGTGTAGVKQYF. CDR3 nucleotides: TGTGCCACCAGCGGGACCGGGACGGCGGGTGTCAAGCAGTACTTC.

This clonotype was detected only a few times. This chain links TRBV18 with TRBJ1-2; 7 bases align to TRBD1. The length of the CDR3 is 13 residues. V lost 4 bases, J lost 4 bases, and 3 bases stayed unmatched. Germline V gene sequence: CDR1 KGHSH, CDR2 LQKENI. CDR3 in amino acids: CASSHRDSYGYTF. The CDR3, as DNA: TGTGCCAGCTCACACCGGGACAGCTATGGCTACACCTTC.

As for this clonotype: It may be a read error: a sequence one base away is much more abundant. V gene TRBV6-5 combines with J gene TRBJ2-7; 7 bases match TRBD2. Germline CDR1 is MNHEY and CDR2 is SVGAGI. CDR3 length: 11 residues. The CDR3 here is CASRRDYKQYF. The CDR3 DNA is TGTGCCAGCAGACGGGACTACAAGCAGTACTTC.

This clonotype was recorded many times. This chain connects TRBV28 to TRBJ2-2, with D maybe TRBD1 (5 bases). This CDR3 is 13 amino acids long. CDR1 MDHEN and CDR2 SYDVKM come from the germline V gene. V dropped 2 bases and J dropped 7 bases, with 8 bases sitting between them. CDR3 region: CASSLQGGGELFF. Written as DNA, the CDR3 is TGTGCCAGCAGTTTACAGGGCGGCGGGGAGCTGTTTTTT. The full variable domain, completed using reference TRBV28 and TRBJ2-2, is DVKVTQSSRYLVKRTGEKVFLECVQDMDHENMFWYRQDPGLGLRLIYFSYDVKMKEKGDIPEGYSVSREKKERFSLILESASTNQTSMYLCASSLQGGGELFFGEGSRLTVL.

By share, this clonotype ranks as medium-sized. The chain joins TRBV20-1 to TRBJ1-5; D uncertain. Germline V lookup: CDR1 DFQATT, CDR2 SNEGSKA (reference sequence). The CDR3 spans 12 residues. V was clipped by 6 bases and J by 0 bases, with 6 bases between them. The CDR3 is CSARHSNQPQHF. Here the CDR3 DNA reads TGCAGTGCCCGACATAGCAATCAGCCCCAGCATTTT.

This clonotype occurred many times. The chain couples TRBV5-1 to TRBJ1-1, with D unresolved. The CDR3 consists of 12 residues. CDR1 is SGHRS and CDR2 is YFSETQ in the germline V gene. V was pared by 9 bases and J by 1 base, with 10 bases between. The CDR3 sequence is CATQGWNTEAFF. The CDR3 DNA sequence: TGCGCCACCCAAGGGTGGAACACTGAAGCTTTCTTT.

The genes are TRBV10-3 and TRBJ2-2, with D tentatively TRBD1 or TRBD2 (5 bases each). CDR3 length: 15 residues. Per the germline V gene, CDR1 is ENHRY and CDR2 is SYGVKD. Trimming cost V 4 bases and J 7 bases, with 16 bases left between them. CDR3 nucleotides: TGTGCCATCAGTGGGTCTGGGACGGTTATCGGGGAGCTGTTTTTT. Translating it yields CAISGSGTVIGELFF.

The J gene is TRBJ2-5, the V gene TRBV5-5; the D is unclear. V lost 4 bases to trimming and J lost 3 bases, with 16 bases between them. Germline V gives CDR1 SGHKS, CDR2 YYEKEE (reference sequence). The CDR3 spans 15 residues. CDR3 sequence reads: CASSPSVAKEETQYF. CDR3 bases: TGTGCCAGCAGCCCCTCGGTTGCTAAAGAAGAGACCCAGTACTTC.

In the case of this clonotype: The junction departs from the called germline gene at one end, perhaps through a read error. The chain joins TRBV12-3 or TRBV12-4 to TRBJ2-2; D possibly uses TRBD1 or TRBD2 (6 bases each). The CDR3 runs 14 residues. CDR3 residues: CASSLSGATGVLFF. The CDR3, as DNA: TGTGCCAGCAGTTTATCAGGGGCGACGGGGGTGCTGTTTTTT.

As regards this clonotype: A much larger clone sits a single nucleotide away, making a read error possible. The genes are TRBV5-1 and TRBJ1-6, with D unclear. This CDR3 comprises 15 residues. The germline CDR1 and CDR2 sequences are SGHRS and YFSETQ. Trimming left V 5 bases short and J 4 bases short, with 13 bases between. The CDR3 protein is CASRPRQEYNSPLHF. As DNA, the CDR3 is TGCGCCAGCAGACCGAGACAAGAATATAATTCACCCCTCCACTTT.

The J gene is TRBJ2-7, the V gene TRBV2; 7 nucleotides match TRBD1. The CDR3 is 14 amino acids. Germline loops: CDR1 SNHLY, CDR2 FYNNEI. V was clipped by 5 bases and J by 2 bases; unmatched bases: 6. The CDR3 nucleotides read TGTGCCAGCAGTCTAGACAGGGTAACCTACGAGCAGTACTTC. Translating gives CASSLDRVTYEQYF. Complete variable domain (other parts from reference TRBV2 and TRBJ2-7): EPEVTQTPSHQVTQMGQEVILRCVPISNHLYFYWYRQILGQKVEFLVSFYNNEISEKSEIFDDQFSVERPDGSNFTLKIRSTKLEDSAMYFCASSLDRVTYEQYFGPGTRLTVT.